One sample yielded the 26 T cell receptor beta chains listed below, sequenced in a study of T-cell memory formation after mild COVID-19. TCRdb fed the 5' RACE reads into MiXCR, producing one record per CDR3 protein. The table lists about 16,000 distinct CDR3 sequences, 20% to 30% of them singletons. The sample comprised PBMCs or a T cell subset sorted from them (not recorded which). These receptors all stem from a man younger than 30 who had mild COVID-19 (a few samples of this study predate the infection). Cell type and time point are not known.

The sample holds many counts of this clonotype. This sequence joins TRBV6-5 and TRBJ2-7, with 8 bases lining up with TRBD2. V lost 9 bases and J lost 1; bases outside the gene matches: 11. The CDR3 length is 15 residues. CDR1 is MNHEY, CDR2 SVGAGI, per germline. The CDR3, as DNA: TGTGCCAGTCCCTGGCCTCGCGGGAGGTCCTACGAGCAGTACGTC. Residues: CASPWPRGRSYEQYV.

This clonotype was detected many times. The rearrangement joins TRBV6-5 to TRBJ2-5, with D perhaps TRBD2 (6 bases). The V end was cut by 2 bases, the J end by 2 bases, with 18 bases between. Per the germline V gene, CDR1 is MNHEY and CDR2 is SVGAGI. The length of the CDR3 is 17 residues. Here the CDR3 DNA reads TGTGCCAGCAGTTACAAGGAGGCTAACAGCGGGCAAGAGACCCAGTACTTC. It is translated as CASSYKEANSGQETQYF.

The CDR3 bases are TGCGCCAGCAGCTTGGCTGGGACATTCGCCCACGAGCAGTACTTC. It codes for CASSLAGTFAHEQYF. J is TRBJ2-7 and V is TRBV5-1, with a tentative D call TRBD1 (6 bases). CDR3 length: 15 residues. V gave up 0 bases and J gave up 5 bases, with 15 bases separating them. The V gene's germline CDR1 is SGHRS and CDR2 YFSETQ. Full variable domain (outside the CDR3, taken from reference TRBV5-1 and TRBJ2-7): KAGVTQTPRYLIKTRGQQVTLSCSPISGHRSVSWYQQTPGQGLQFLFEYFSETQRNKGNFPGRFSGRQFSNSRSEMNVSTLELGDSALYLCASSLAGTFAHEQYFGPGTRLTVT.

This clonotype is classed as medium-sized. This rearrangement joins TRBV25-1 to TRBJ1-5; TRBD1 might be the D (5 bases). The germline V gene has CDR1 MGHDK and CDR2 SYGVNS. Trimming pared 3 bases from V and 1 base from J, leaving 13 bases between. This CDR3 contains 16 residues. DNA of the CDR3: TGTGCCAGCAGTGACCGGGCCTGGGACAGCAATCAGCCCCAGCATTTT. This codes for CASSDRAWDSNQPQHF.

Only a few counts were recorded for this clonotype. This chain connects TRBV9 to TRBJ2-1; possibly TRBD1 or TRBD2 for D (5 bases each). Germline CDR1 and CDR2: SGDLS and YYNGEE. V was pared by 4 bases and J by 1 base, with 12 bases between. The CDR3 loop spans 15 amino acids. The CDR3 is CASSRTGGSYNEQFF. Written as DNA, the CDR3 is TGTGCCAGCAGCCGCACTGGGGGATCCTACAATGAGCAGTTCTTC.

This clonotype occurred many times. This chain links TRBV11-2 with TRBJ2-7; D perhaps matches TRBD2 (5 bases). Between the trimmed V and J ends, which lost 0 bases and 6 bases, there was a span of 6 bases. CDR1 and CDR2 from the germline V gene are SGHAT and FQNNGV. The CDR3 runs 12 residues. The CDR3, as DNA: TGTGCCAGCAGCTTAGATGGGAGCGAGCAGTACTTC. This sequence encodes CASSLDGSEQYF. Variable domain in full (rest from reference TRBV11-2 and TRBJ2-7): EAGVAQSPRYKIIEKRQSVAFWCNPISGHATLYWYQQILGQGPKLLIQFQNNGVVDDSQLPKDRFSAERLKGVDSTLKIQPAKLEDSAVYLCASSLDGSEQYFGPGTRLTVT.

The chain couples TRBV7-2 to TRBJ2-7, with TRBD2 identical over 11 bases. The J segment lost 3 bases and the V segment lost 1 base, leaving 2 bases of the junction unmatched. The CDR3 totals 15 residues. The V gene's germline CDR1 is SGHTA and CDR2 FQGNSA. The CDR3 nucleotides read TGTGCCAGCAGCTTAGGACTAGCGGGGAGCTACGAGCAGTACTTC. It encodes CASSLGLAGSYEQYF.

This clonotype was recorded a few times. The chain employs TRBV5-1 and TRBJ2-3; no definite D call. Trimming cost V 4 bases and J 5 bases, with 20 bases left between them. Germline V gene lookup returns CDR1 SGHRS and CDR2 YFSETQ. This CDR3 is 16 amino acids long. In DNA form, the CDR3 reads TGCGCCAGCAGCCTTACAGAAAAACTTATCGGAGATACGCAGTATTTT. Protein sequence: CASSLTEKLIGDTQYF. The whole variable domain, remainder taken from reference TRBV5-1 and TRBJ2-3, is KAGVTQTPRYLIKTRGQQVTLSCSPISGHRSVSWYQQTPGQGLQFLFEYFSETQRNKGNFPGRFSGRQFSNSRSEMNVSTLELGDSALYLCASSLTEKLIGDTQYFGPGTRLTVL.

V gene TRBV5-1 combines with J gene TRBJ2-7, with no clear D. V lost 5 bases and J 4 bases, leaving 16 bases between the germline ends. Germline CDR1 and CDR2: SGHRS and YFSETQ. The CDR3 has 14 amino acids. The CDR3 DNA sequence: TGCGCCAGCAGTCAAAAAAATGGACCTTACGAGCAGTACTTC. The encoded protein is CASSQKNGPYEQYF.

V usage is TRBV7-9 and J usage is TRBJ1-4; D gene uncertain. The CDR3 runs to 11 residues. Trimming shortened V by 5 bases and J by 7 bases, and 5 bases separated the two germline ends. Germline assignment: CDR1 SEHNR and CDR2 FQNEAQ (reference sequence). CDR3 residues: CASSLSEKLFF. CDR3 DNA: TGTGCCAGCAGCCTTTCTGAAAAACTGTTTTTT.

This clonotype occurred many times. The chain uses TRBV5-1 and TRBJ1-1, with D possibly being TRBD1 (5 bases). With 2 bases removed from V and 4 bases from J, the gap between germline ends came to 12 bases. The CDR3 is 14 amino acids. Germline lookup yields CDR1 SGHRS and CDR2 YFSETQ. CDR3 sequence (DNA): TGCGCCAGCAGCTTCGCAGGGAGGGTCACTGAAGCTTTCTTT. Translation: CASSFAGRVTEAFF. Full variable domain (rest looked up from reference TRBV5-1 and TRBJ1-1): KAGVTQTPRYLIKTRGQQVTLSCSPISGHRSVSWYQQTPGQGLQFLFEYFSETQRNKGNFPGRFSGRQFSNSRSEMNVSTLELGDSALYLCASSFAGRVTEAFFGQGTRLTVV.

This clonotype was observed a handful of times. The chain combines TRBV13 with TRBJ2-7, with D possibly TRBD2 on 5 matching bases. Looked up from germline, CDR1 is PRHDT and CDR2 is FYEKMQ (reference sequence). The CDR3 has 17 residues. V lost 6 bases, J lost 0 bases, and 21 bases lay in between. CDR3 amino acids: CASRGRDPTSLSYEQYV. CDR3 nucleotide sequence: TGTGCCAGCAGGGGGAGAGACCCAACTTCCCTCTCCTACGAGCAGTACGTC.

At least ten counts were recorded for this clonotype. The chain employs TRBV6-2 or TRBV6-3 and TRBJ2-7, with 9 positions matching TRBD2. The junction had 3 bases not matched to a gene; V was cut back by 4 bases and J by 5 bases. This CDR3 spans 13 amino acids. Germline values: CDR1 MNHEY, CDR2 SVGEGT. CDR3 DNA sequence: TGTGCCAGCAGTTGGGGACTAGCCGACGAGCAGTACGTC. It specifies CASSWGLADEQYV.

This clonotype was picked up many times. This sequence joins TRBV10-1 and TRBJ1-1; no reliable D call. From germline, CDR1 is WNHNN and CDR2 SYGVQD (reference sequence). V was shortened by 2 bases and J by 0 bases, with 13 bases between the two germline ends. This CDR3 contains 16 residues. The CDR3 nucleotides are TGCGCCAGCAGTGAGAAGCCAGGTGATTTGAACACTGAAGCTTTCTTT. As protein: CASSEKPGDLNTEAFF.

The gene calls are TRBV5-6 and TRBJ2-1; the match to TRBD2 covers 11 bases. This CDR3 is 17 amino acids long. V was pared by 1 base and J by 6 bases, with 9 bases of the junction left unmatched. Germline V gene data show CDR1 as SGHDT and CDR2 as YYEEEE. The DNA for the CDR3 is TGTGCCAGCAGCTTGTTAACTAGCGGGAGCCCGCCCAATGAGCAGTTCTTC. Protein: CASSLLTSGSPPNEQFF.

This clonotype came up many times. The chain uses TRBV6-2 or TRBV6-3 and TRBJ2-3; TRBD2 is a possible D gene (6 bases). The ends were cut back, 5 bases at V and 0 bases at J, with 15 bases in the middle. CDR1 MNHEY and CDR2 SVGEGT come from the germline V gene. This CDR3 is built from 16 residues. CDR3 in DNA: TGTGCCAGCAGTCCGGGGAGGAGCGAAAGCACAGATACGCAGTATTTT. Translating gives CASSPGRSESTDTQYF.

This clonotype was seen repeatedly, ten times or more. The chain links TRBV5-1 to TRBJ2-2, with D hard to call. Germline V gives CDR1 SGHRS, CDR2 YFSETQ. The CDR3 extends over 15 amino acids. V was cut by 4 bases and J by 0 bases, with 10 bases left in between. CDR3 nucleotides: TGCGCCAGCAGCGCCGACGGATCGAACACCGGGGAGCTGTTTTTT. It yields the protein CASSADGSNTGELFF.

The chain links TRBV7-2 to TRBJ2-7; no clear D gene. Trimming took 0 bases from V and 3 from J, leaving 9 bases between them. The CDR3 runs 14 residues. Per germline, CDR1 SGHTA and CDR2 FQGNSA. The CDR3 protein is CASSLAAANYEQYF. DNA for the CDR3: TGTGCCAGCAGCTTAGCGGCAGCGAACTACGAGCAGTACTTC.

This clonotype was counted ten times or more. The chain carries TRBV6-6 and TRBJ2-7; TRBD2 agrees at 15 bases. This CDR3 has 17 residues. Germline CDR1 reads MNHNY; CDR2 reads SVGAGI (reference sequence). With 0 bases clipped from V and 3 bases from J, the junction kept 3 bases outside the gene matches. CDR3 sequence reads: CASSYSGTSGGFYEQYF. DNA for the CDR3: TGTGCCAGCAGTTACTCCGGGACTAGCGGGGGGTTCTACGAGCAGTACTTC.

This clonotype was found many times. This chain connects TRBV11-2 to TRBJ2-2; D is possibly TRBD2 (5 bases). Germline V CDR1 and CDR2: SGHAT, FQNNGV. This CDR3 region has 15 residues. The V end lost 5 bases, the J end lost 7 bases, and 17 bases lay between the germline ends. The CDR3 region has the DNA TGTGCCAGCAGCCGAACCGACTCAGGAGGCGGGGAGCTGTTTTTT. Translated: CASSRTDSGGGELFF.

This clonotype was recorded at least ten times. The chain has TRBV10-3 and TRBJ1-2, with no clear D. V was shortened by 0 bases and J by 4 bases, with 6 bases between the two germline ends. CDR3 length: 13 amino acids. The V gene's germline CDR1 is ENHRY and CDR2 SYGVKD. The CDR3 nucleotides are TGTGCCATCAGTGAGTCAGGACCCTATGGCTACACCTTC. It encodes CAISESGPYGYTF.

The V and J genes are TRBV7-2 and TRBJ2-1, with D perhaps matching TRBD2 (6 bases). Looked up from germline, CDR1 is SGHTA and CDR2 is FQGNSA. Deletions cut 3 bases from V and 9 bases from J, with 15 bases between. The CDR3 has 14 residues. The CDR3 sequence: CASSFAAGMVEQFF. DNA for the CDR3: TGTGCCAGCAGCTTCGCGGCGGGGATGGTTGAGCAGTTCTTC. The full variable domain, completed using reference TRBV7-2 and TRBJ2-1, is GAGVSQSPSNKVTEKGKDVELRCDPISGHTALYWYRQSLGQGLEFLIYFQGNSAPDKSGLPSDRFSAERTGGSVSTLTIQRTQQEDSAVYLCASSFAAGMVEQFFGPGTRLTVL.

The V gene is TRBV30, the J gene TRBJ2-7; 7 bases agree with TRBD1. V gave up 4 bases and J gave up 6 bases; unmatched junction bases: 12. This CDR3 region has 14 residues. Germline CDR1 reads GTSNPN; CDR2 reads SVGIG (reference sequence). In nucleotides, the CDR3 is TGTGCCTGGACCCCCGGGACAGCTACTTTCGAGCAGTACTTC. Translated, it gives CAWTPGTATFEQYF.

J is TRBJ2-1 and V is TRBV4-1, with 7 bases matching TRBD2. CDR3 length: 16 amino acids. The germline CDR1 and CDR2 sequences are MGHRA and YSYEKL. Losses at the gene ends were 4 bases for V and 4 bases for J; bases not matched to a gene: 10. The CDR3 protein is CASSRLSTGGYNEQFF. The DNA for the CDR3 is TGCGCCAGCAGCCGTCTAAGTACGGGGGGTTACAATGAGCAGTTCTTC.

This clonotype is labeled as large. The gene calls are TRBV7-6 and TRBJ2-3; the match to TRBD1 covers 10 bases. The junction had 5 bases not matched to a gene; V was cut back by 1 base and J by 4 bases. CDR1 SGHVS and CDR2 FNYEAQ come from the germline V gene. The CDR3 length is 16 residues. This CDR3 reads CASSLEGDRGSDTQYF. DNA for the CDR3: TGTGCCAGCAGCTTAGAAGGGGACAGGGGTTCAGATACGCAGTATTTT.

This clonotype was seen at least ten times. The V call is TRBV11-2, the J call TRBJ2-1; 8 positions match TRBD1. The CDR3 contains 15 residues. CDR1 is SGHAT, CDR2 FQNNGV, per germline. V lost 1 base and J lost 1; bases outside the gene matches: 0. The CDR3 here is CASSLGQGSYNEQFF. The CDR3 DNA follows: TGTGCCAGCAGCTTAGGACAGGGGTCCTACAATGAGCAGTTCTTC.